This is a list of T cell receptor beta chains from one sample in a study of CD8 T cells in ankylosing spondylitis. TCRdb independently ran MiXCR on the 5' RACE reads; one entry per CDR3 protein. The profile shows under 250,000 distinct CDR3 sequences, about 6.7% of them singletons. Sequencing was done on a sample of blood, either unsorted or a sorted T cell fraction (not recorded which). The receptors stem from a male donor with ankylosing spondylitis. Each CDR3 is given with its conserved first and last residue. Fields, in order: clone size, CDR3 length, J gene, D gene, V gene, CDR3 protein, CDR3 DNA. D genes are given only for firm matches. The size field is filled for only some rows; it gives once, few, many or a size class.

clone size: many; CDR3 length: 17; J gene: TRBJ2-1; D gene: TRBD2; V gene: TRBV15; CDR3 protein: CATSRDQKLAGENEQFF; CDR3 DNA: TGTGCCACCAGCAGAGATCAGAAACTAGCGGGAGAAAATGAGCAGTTCTTC
clone size: .; CDR3 length: 16; J gene: TRBJ1-2; D gene: TRBD1; V gene: TRBV2; CDR3 protein: CASRTPGQENNYGYTF; CDR3 DNA: TGTGCCAGCAGGACCCCTGGACAGGAGAACAACTATGGCTACACCTTC
clone size: few; CDR3 length: 15; J gene: TRBJ2-7; D gene: .; V gene: TRBV9; CDR3 protein: CASSVGPDFSYEQYF; CDR3 DNA: TGTGCCAGCAGCGTAGGGCCGGACTTCTCCTACGAGCAGTACTTC
clone size: .; CDR3 length: 12; J gene: TRBJ1-2; D gene: TRBD1; V gene: TRBV29-1; CDR3 protein: CSAVDRGNGYTF; CDR3 DNA: TGCAGCGCTGTGGACAGGGGGAATGGCTACACCTTC
clone size: few; CDR3 length: 13; J gene: TRBJ2-5; D gene: .; V gene: TRBV7-9; CDR3 protein: CASSAGGLETQYF; CDR3 DNA: TGTGCCAGCAGCGCCGGCGGGTTAGAGACCCAGTACTTC
clone size: many; CDR3 length: 13; J gene: TRBJ1-2; D gene: .; V gene: TRBV27; CDR3 protein: CASSLQGLDGYTF; CDR3 DNA: TGTGCCAGCAGTTTACAGGGTTTGGATGGCTACACCTTC
clone size: .; CDR3 length: 17; J gene: TRBJ2-1; D gene: .; V gene: TRBV23-1; CDR3 protein: CASSQSAGHQTYNEQFF; CDR3 DNA: TGCGCCAGCAGTCAGAGTGCGGGACACCAAACCTACAATGAGCAGTTCTTC
clone size: many; CDR3 length: 14; J gene: TRBJ2-7; D gene: TRBD1; V gene: TRBV29-1; CDR3 protein: CSVGRQGDPYEQYF; CDR3 DNA: TGCAGCGTCGGTCGACAGGGGGATCCCTACGAGCAGTACTTC
clone size: .; CDR3 length: 14; J gene: TRBJ2-2; D gene: .; V gene: TRBV5-6; CDR3 protein: CASSLGVHTGELFF; CDR3 DNA: TGTGCCAGCAGCTTGGGGGTACACACCGGGGAGCTGTTTTTT
clone size: many; CDR3 length: 13; J gene: TRBJ1-2; D gene: TRBD1; V gene: TRBV25-1; CDR3 protein: CASSRGQGYGYTF; CDR3 DNA: TGTGCCAGCAGCAGAGGACAGGGTTATGGCTACACCTTC
clone size: .; CDR3 length: 11; J gene: TRBJ1-2; D gene: TRBD1; V gene: TRBV20-1; CDR3 protein: CIRTGNYGYTF; CDR3 DNA: TGCATTAGGACAGGGAACTATGGCTACACCTTC
clone size: few; CDR3 length: 12; J gene: TRBJ2-7; D gene: .; V gene: TRBV10-3; CDR3 protein: CAIMDISYEQYF; CDR3 DNA: TGTGCCATCATGGACATATCCTACGAGCAGTACTTC
clone size: many; CDR3 length: 15; J gene: TRBJ1-1; D gene: TRBD1; V gene: TRBV19; CDR3 protein: CASSMRDSGIYEAFF; CDR3 DNA: TGTGCCAGTAGCATGAGGGACAGCGGAATCTATGAAGCTTTCTTT
clone size: many; CDR3 length: 13; J gene: TRBJ1-1; D gene: .; V gene: TRBV28; CDR3 protein: CASSPWAGGEAFF; CDR3 DNA: TGTGCCAGCAGTCCATGGGCAGGCGGGGAAGCTTTCTTT
clone size: many; CDR3 length: 16; J gene: TRBJ2-1; D gene: .; V gene: TRBV6-1; CDR3 protein: CASSRGTRSSYNEQFF; CDR3 DNA: TGTGCCAGCAGCAGAGGGACAAGGAGCTCCTACAATGAGCAGTTCTTC
clone size: few; CDR3 length: 14; J gene: TRBJ2-2; D gene: .; V gene: TRBV11-3; CDR3 protein: CASSRSTGSGELFF; CDR3 DNA: TGTGCCAGCAGTCGATCCACGGGTTCCGGGGAGCTGTTTTTT
clone size: many; CDR3 length: 13; J gene: TRBJ2-4; D gene: .; V gene: TRBV25-1; CDR3 protein: CASSDRGIYIQYF; CDR3 DNA: TGTGCCAGCAGTGACCGGGGTATCTACATTCAGTACTTC
clone size: many; CDR3 length: 14; J gene: TRBJ1-1; D gene: .; V gene: TRBV7-9; CDR3 protein: CASSFSAGDTEAFF; CDR3 DNA: TGTGCCAGCAGCTTTTCGGCGGGCGACACTGAAGCTTTCTTT
clone size: few; CDR3 length: 12; J gene: TRBJ2-7; D gene: .; V gene: TRBV5-1; CDR3 protein: CASSASSYEQYF; CDR3 DNA: TGCGCCAGTTCGGCGAGCTCCTACGAGCAGTACTTC
clone size: few; CDR3 length: 16; J gene: TRBJ2-7; D gene: TRBD1; V gene: TRBV27; CDR3 protein: CASSYRDRGLIDEQYF; CDR3 DNA: TGTGCCAGCAGTTACCGGGACAGGGGGCTAATCGACGAGCAGTACTTC
clone size: many; CDR3 length: 14; J gene: TRBJ1-1; D gene: .; V gene: TRBV5-1; CDR3 protein: CASSLLTLNTEAFF; CDR3 DNA: TGCGCCAGCAGCTTACTTACCTTGAACACTGAAGCTTTCTTT
clone size: many; CDR3 length: 13; J gene: TRBJ1-5; D gene: .; V gene: TRBV7-2; CDR3 protein: CASSAGPGEPQHF; CDR3 DNA: TGTGCCAGCAGCGCGGGCCCGGGCGAGCCCCAGCATTTT
clone size: .; CDR3 length: 16; J gene: TRBJ2-3; D gene: TRBD2; V gene: TRBV20-1; CDR3 protein: CSARDLWREGEDTQYF; CDR3 DNA: TGCAGTGCTAGAGATCTTTGGAGGGAGGGCGAAGATACGCAGTATTTT